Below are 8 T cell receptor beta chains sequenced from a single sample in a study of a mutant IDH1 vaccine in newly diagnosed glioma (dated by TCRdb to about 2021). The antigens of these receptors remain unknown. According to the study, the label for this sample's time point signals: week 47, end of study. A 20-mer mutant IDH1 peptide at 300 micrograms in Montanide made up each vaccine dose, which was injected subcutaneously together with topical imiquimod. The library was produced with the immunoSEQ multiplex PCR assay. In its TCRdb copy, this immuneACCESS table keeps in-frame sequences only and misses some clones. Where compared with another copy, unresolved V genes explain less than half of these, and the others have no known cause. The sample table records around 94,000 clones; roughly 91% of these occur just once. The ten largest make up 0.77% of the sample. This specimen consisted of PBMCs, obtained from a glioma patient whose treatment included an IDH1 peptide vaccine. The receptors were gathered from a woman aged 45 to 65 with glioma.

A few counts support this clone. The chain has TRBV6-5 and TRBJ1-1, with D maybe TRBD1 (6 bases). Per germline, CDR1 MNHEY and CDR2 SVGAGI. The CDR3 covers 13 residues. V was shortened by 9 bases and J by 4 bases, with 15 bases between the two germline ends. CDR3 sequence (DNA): TGTGCCAGTGGTTCGTGGGGGCGCACTGAAGCTTTCTTT. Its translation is CASGSWGRTEAFF.

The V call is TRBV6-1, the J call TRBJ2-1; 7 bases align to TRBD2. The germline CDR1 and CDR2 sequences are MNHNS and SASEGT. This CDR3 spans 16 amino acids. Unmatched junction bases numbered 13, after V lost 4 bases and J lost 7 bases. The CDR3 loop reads CASSGGVASGRNEQFF. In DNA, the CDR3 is TGTGCCAGCAGTGGGGGGGTGGCTAGCGGAAGGAATGAGCAGTTCTTC.

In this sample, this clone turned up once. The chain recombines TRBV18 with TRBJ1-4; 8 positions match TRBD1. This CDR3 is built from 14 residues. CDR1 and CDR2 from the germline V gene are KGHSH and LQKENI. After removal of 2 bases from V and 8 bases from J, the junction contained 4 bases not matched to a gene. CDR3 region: CASSPGQGGEKLFF. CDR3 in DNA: TGTGCCAGCTCACCAGGACAGGGTGGGGAAAAACTGTTTTTT.

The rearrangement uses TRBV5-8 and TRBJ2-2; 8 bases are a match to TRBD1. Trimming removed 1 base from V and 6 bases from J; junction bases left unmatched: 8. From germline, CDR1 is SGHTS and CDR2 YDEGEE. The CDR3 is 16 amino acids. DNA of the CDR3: TGTGCCAGCAGCTTGAGGACAGGGACGGGTGCCGGGGAGCTGTTTTTT. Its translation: CASSLRTGTGAGELFF.

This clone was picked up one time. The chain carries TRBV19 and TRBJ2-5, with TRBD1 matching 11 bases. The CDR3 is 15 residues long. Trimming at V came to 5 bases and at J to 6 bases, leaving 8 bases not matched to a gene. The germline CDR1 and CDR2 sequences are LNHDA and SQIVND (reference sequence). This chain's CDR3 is CASSSGQGAGKTQYF. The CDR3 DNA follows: TGTGCCAGTAGTTCAGGACAGGGGGCAGGAAAGACCCAGTACTTC.

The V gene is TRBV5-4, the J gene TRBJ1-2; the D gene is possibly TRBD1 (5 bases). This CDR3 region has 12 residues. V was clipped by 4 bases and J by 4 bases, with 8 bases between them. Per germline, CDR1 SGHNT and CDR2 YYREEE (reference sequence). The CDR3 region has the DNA TGTGCCAGCAGCCGGGACCGCTATGGCTACACCTTC. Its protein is CASSRDRYGYTF.

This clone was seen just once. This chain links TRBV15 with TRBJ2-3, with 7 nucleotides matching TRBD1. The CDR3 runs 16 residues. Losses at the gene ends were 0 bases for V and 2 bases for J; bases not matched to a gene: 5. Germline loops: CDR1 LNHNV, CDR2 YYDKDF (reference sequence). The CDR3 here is CATSRDLGQDTDTQYF. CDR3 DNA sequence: TGTGCCACCAGCAGAGATCTCGGACAGGACACAGATACGCAGTATTTT.

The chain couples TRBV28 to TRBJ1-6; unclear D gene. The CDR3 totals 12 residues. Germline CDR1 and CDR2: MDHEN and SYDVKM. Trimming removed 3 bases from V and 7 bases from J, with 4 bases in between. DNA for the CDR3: TGTGCCAGCAGTTTTGGGAATTCACCCCTCCACTTT. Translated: CASSFGNSPLHF. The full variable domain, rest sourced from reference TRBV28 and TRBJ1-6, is DVKVTQSSRYLVKRTGEKVFLECVQDMDHENMFWYRQDPGLGLRLIYFSYDVKMKEKGDIPEGYSVSREKKERFSLILESASTNQTSMYLCASSFGNSPLHFGNGTRLTVT.